Below, one TCR beta chain is given with its context. The antigen remains undetermined. Oncomine TCR Beta short-read sequencing was applied to DNA from cultured CD4+ T cells. From CD4+ T cells that had been cultured, genomic DNA was extracted. TCRdb reanalysed the PCR reads using MiXCR and keeps one entry per CDR3 protein. The sample gives more than 6,500 distinct CDR3 sequences, roughly two fifths of which show up once; around 20% is in the top ten. Treatment here: roughly 10-day PBMC culture with coronavirus spike peptide pools or control peptides (ViraFEST assay). CD4+ T-cell collection from the unexposed donor predated the COVID-19 pandemic (2011-2018). Unexposed donors' CD4+ T cells were tested against SARS-CoV-2 S/N and four cold-coronavirus spikes when cell numbers allowed. The sample is drawn from a study of vaccination and CD4 T cells after COVID-19. Background on the study: Convalescent donors: six male, four female; seven Caucasian, two Asian, one multiracial, two Hispanic.

CDR3 length: 15 amino acids. V trimming: 8 bases; J trimming: 7 bases; junction bases outside the gene matches: 11. CDR1 and CDR2 (germline): MNHEY, SVGEGT. This receptor was taken from a human donor in good health. Sequenced input: CD4+ T cells from blood, cultured in vitro. The chain couples TRBV6-2 or TRBV6-3 to TRBJ1-6; 7 nucleotides match TRBD1. Written as DNA, the CDR3 is TGTGCCAGCCGCAACCCCGGGACAGAAAATTCACCCCTCCACTTT. Translated: CASRNPGTENSPLHF.